The rows below give T cell receptor beta chains drawn from one sample of a study of metastatic and nonmetastatic thyroid tumors. TCRdb reanalyzed the PCR reads via MiXCR. Of roughly 35,000 clones listed, around a sixth are singletons. The source material was blood. These receptors were taken from a female donor with papillary thyroid cancer or a benign thyroid nodule (not recorded which). Some clones in this sample may be carry-over from other donors' samples. Each CDR3 is given with its conserved first and last residue. A D gene is named only where the DNA matches it firmly. Expanded clones are given a class, and other clones once, few, many or no size at all.

CDR3aa	CDR3nt	v_gene	abundance	j_gene	d_gene
CASRLQGKTSYEQYF	TGTGCCAGCAGATTGCAGGGGAAAACTTCCTACGAGCAGTACTTC	TRBV6-1	few	TRBJ2-7	.
CSVKRGEKLFF	TGCAGTGTTAAACGGGGAGAAAAACTGTTTTTT	TRBV20-1	many	TRBJ1-4	.
CASSLGLGVPQETQYF	TGTGCCAGCAGTTTGGGGCTGGGGGTCCCCCAAGAGACCCAGTACTTC	TRBV28	many	TRBJ2-5	.
CASNRDRGGNTQYF	TGTGCCAGCAACAGGGACAGGGGGGGGAATACGCAGTATTTT	TRBV28	.	TRBJ2-3	TRBD1
CASRLPWGDTGELSF	TGTGCCAGCAGACTGCCATGGGGGGACACCGGGGAGCTGTCTTTT	TRBV5-8	.	TRBJ2-2	.
CAIGRAPLDTQYF	TGTGCCATCGGTAGGGCCCCCCTGGATACGCAGTATTTT	TRBV10-3	many	TRBJ2-3	.
CASSGISGPRYNEQFF	TGCGCCAGCAGTGGAATTAGCGGGCCGCGGTACAATGAGCAGTTCTTC	TRBV7-6	.	TRBJ2-1	TRBD2
CDSSLGNNYGYTF	TGTGACAGCAGCTTAGGGAATAACTATGGCTACACCTTC	TRBV7-8	.	TRBJ1-2	.
CASQGQPGYGYTF	TGTGCCAGCCAGGGACAGCCGGGGTATGGCTACACCTTC	TRBV6-1	few	TRBJ1-2	TRBD1
CATSDLLDEQYF	TGTGCCACCAGTGATTTATTGGACGAGCAGTACTTC	TRBV24-1	few	TRBJ2-7	.
CASFRGVCYTF	TGTGCCAGCTTTAGAGGCGTTTGCTACACCTTC	TRBV2	.	TRBJ1-2	.
CASGPGQVAFF	TGTGCCAGCGGCCCTGGACAGGTGGCTTTCTTT	TRBV6-1	few	TRBJ1-1	TRBD1
CASSINSGSRETKYF	TGTGCCAGTAGTATAAATAGCGGGAGCCGGGAGACCAAGTACTTC	TRBV19	few	TRBJ2-5	TRBD2
CASSRPREGSDTQYF	TGTGCCAGCAGTCGCCCCCGGGAGGGGTCAGATACGCAGTATTTT	TRBV19	many	TRBJ2-3	TRBD2
CAWTEGAGELFF	TGTGCCTGGACTGAGGGGGCCGGGGAGCTGTTTTTT	TRBV30	many	TRBJ2-2	.
CASSLGRAGTDTQYF	TGTGCCAGCAGCTTAGGCAGGGCTGGCACAGATACGCAGTATTTT	TRBV7-8	many	TRBJ2-3	.
CAWSEPGLKQYF	TGTGCCTGGAGCGAACCGGGACTAAAGCAGTACTTC	TRBV30	once	TRBJ2-7	TRBD2
CASGPNRGYPDLQPQHF	TGTGCCAGCGGACCAAACAGGGGATACCCAGATTTGCAGCCCCAGCATTTT	TRBV6-4	many	TRBJ1-5	TRBD1
CASSQDPGTTDTQYF	TGTGCCAGCAGCCAAGATCCAGGGACCACAGATACGCAGTATTTT	TRBV3-1	many	TRBJ2-3	.
CASSLARRLGVGSYEQYF	TGTGCTAGCAGCCTTGCTCGACGGCTGGGTGTAGGGTCCTACGAGCAGTACTTC	TRBV4-2	.	TRBJ2-7	.
CASRERSTDVFGYTF	TGTGCCAGCAGAGAGCGCTCGACGGACGTCTTTGGCTACACCTTC	TRBV2	few	TRBJ1-2	.
CASNLSGGGSWANVLTF	TGTGCCAGCAACCTTTCGGGCGGTGGGTCTTGGGCCAACGTCCTGACTTTC	TRBV12-3/TRBV12-4	.	TRBJ2-6	.
CASSVLGNTYNEKFF	TGTGCCAGCAGCGTACTGGGCAATACCTACAATGAGAAGTTCTTC	TRBV9	.	TRBJ2-1	.
CSVARAENTEAFF	TGCAGCGTTGCAAGGGCAGAGAACACTGAAGCTTTCTTT	TRBV29-1	many	TRBJ1-1	.
CARSTSRRTDTQYF	TGTGCAAGAAGTACGAGCAGGCGCACAGATACGCAGTATTTT	TRBV27	few	TRBJ2-3	.
CASSYSGRGPHEQFF	TGTGCCAGCAGCTATAGCGGGAGAGGCCCGCATGAGCAGTTCTTC	TRBV13	many	TRBJ2-1	TRBD2
CSARDPLAGGITSTDTQYF	TGCAGTGCTAGAGATCCTCTAGCGGGAGGGATTACTAGCACAGATACGCAGTATTTT	TRBV20-1	many	TRBJ2-3	TRBD2
CASSSGTAIVQQYF	TGTGCCAGCAGTTCCGGGACGGCGATTGTGCAGCAGTACTTC	TRBV12-3/TRBV12-4	medium-sized	TRBJ2-7	.
CASSLGDPLAEEQFF	TGCGCCAGCAGCTTGGGGGACCCGCTAGCGGAAGAGCAGTTCTTC	TRBV5-1	medium-sized	TRBJ2-1	TRBD2
CASSIDQGTGQPQHF	TGTGCCAGTAGTATAGATCAAGGGACAGGACAGCCCCAGCATTTT	TRBV19	many	TRBJ1-5	TRBD1
CSAREGRDNSPLHF	TGCAGTGCTAGAGAGGGCAGGGATAATTCACCCCTCCACTTT	TRBV20-1	.	TRBJ1-6	.
CASSLGRGGVDNTEAFF	TGTGCCAGCAGCTTAGGCCGCGGGGGAGTGGATAATACTGAAGCTTTCTTT	TRBV11-3	many	TRBJ1-1	.
CVSSGTVVNQPRHF	TGTGTCAGCAGCGGGACAGTAGTCAATCAGCCCCGGCATTTT	TRBV28	.	TRBJ1-5	TRBD1
CASSYGQGANSPLHF	TGTGCCAGCAGTTACGGGCAGGGGGCGAATTCACCCCTCCACTTT	TRBV6-2/TRBV6-3	many	TRBJ1-6	TRBD1
CASSLGRATGSGNTIYF	TGTGCCAGCAGTTTAGGTCGGGCAACCGGCTCTGGAAACACCATATATTTT	TRBV28	many	TRBJ1-3	.
CASSEHQGQETQYF	TGTGCCAGCAGTGAACATCAGGGACAAGAGACCCAGTACTTC	TRBV6-1	many	TRBJ2-5	.
CSARDNRGHEKLFF	TGCAGTGCTAGAGATAACAGGGGCCATGAAAAACTGTTTTTT	TRBV20-1	.	TRBJ1-4	TRBD1
CASSPQGAPFMDTQYF	TGTGCCAGCAGTCCCCAGGGGGCGCCGTTTATGGATACGCAGTATTTT	TRBV6-2/TRBV6-3	many	TRBJ2-3	TRBD1
CASRGTVNTEAFF	TGTGCCAGCAGGGGTACAGTAAACACTGAAGCTTTCTTT	TRBV2	many	TRBJ1-1	.
CASRSTGRRAFF	TGTGCCAGCAGGTCCACTGGGAGACGAGCTTTCTTT	TRBV6-2/TRBV6-3	.	TRBJ1-1	.